This T cell receptor beta chain comes out of a study of cytomegalovirus exposure and HLA in healthy donors. Germline-derived CDR1 and CDR2 are LGHNA and YNFKEQ. The V end lost 0 bases, the J end lost 6 bases, and 7 bases lay between the germline ends. The CDR3 extends over 13 amino acids. The PCR had 60 Vbeta and 13 Jbeta primers. Data came from immunoSEQ multiplex PCR; TCRdb stores just in-frame clones and leaves some out. The repertoire has some 120,000 clones, 65% to 75% of them found once; the top ten carry over 5%. This chain links TRBV4-2 with TRBJ2-3; D remains ambiguous. The specimen was PBMCs. The sequence derives from a man aged 35 to 55 in good health and CMV-seropositive. The CDR3 nucleotides are TGTGCCAGCAGCCAAGAAGTACATGATACGCAGTATTTT. Translation: CASSQEVHDTQYF.